A selection of T cell receptor beta chains follows, all from one sample in a study of shared clonotypes between healthy human individuals. Data came from immunoSEQ multiplex PCR; TCRdb stores just in-frame clones and leaves some out. In the table there are roughly 1.4 million clones, approximately 98.5% of which are singletons. The sample comprised naive CD4+ T cells sorted from blood. These receptor sequences come from a young man in good health. Both conserved end residues are part of each CDR3. The order of the fields is clone size, V gene, J gene, CDR3 protein. Size tells how often a clone was seen (once, few, many) or the class of an expanded clone, and some rows leave it out.

clone_size: -; v_call: TRBV6-5; j_call: TRBJ1-1; cdr3_aa: CASSFGRQGFTEAFF
clone_size: -; v_call: TRBV4-3; j_call: TRBJ2-5; cdr3_aa: CASSQDIGGSPETQYF
clone_size: -; v_call: TRBV7-9; j_call: TRBJ1-1; cdr3_aa: CASSLSIGQGEAFF
clone_size: -; v_call: TRBV5-4; j_call: TRBJ2-7; cdr3_aa: CASSSGGTSGYYEQYF
clone_size: -; v_call: TRBV18; j_call: TRBJ2-7; cdr3_aa: CASSSFRDASYEQYF
clone_size: -; v_call: TRBV27; j_call: TRBJ2-7; cdr3_aa: CASSFWGKNEQYF
clone_size: -; v_call: TRBV28; j_call: TRBJ2-5; cdr3_aa: CASTGPREWYF
clone_size: -; v_call: TRBV28; j_call: TRBJ2-1; cdr3_aa: CASSLSAEQFF
clone_size: -; v_call: TRBV7-7; j_call: TRBJ2-2; cdr3_aa: CASSSGQGVAAGELFF
clone_size: -; v_call: TRBV5-1; j_call: TRBJ2-7; cdr3_aa: CASSQQGISYEQYF
clone_size: -; v_call: TRBV7-2; j_call: TRBJ1-5; cdr3_aa: CASSLSRSQGSQPQHF
clone_size: -; v_call: TRBV28; j_call: TRBJ2-7; cdr3_aa: CASSLWGGSDYEQYF
clone_size: -; v_call: TRBV4-1; j_call: TRBJ2-7; cdr3_aa: CASSQAQRREQYF
clone_size: -; v_call: TRBV6-5; j_call: TRBJ1-1; cdr3_aa: CASSSYFKAFF
clone_size: -; v_call: TRBV7-9; j_call: TRBJ1-3; cdr3_aa: CASNTGVGGAPSGNTIYF
clone_size: -; v_call: TRBV19; j_call: TRBJ2-1; cdr3_aa: CASALQQSSYNEQFF
clone_size: -; v_call: TRBV7-3; j_call: TRBJ2-3; cdr3_aa: CASSSGTSGRGTQYF
clone_size: -; v_call: TRBV7-9; j_call: TRBJ2-1; cdr3_aa: CASSLGQGARPYNEQFF
clone_size: -; v_call: TRBV25-1; j_call: TRBJ2-3; cdr3_aa: CASAAAGSDTQYF
clone_size: -; v_call: TRBV6-5; j_call: TRBJ1-1; cdr3_aa: CASSYSGSNEAFF
clone_size: -; v_call: TRBV5-4; j_call: TRBJ1-2; cdr3_aa: CASSLEPGDNYGYTF
clone_size: once; v_call: TRBV11-2; j_call: TRBJ2-3; cdr3_aa: CASSLPGGGGPDF